These 21 T cell receptor beta chains originate from one sample sequenced in a study of blood T cell repertoires in COVID-19. Clones were sequenced by immunoSEQ multiplex PCR, and TCRdb holds only the in-frame ones, with some missing. Of about 270,000 clones in the sample, 84% were seen once. The sequenced sample was peripheral blood. These receptors were collected from a human donor in a cohort sampled during active COVID-19.

This chain connects TRBV12-2 to TRBJ1-4. TRBV12-2 is recorded as a pseudogene. The CDR3 covers 14 residues. DNA for the CDR3: TGTGCAAGTCGCCTACCGACTCATTCCGAAAAACTGTTTTTT. As protein: CASRLPTHSEKLFF.

The gene calls are TRBV4-1 and TRBJ2-7; D gene ambiguous. CDR3 length equals 13 residues. Trimming cost V 3 bases and J 6 bases, with 12 bases left between them. Germline V gene lookup returns CDR1 MGHRA and CDR2 YSYEKL. CDR3 amino acids: CASSQARSAEQYF. CDR3 DNA: TGCGCCAGCAGCCAGGCGAGGAGTGCCGAGCAGTACTTC.

The chain combines TRBV27 with TRBJ1-1, with 7 bases that match TRBD1. CDR1 is MNHEY, CDR2 SMNVEV, per germline (reference sequence). The CDR3 contains 13 residues. The ends lost 7 bases at V and 1 base at J; junction bases unmatched: 3. CDR3 DNA sequence: TGTGCCAGCAAAAGGGACAGGAACACTGAAGCTTTCTTT. It translates to CASKRDRNTEAFF.

CDR3 in amino acids: CASSPRGLGGYTF. The DNA for the CDR3 is TGTGCCAGCTCACCTCGCGGCCTAGGTGGCTACACCTTC. The chain links TRBV18 to TRBJ1-2; no definite D call. CDR1 is KGHSH, CDR2 LQKENI, per germline. The CDR3 totals 13 residues. V gave up 3 bases and J gave up 7 bases, with 12 bases separating them.

The V gene is TRBV5-1, the J gene TRBJ2-7, with D perhaps TRBD1 (6 bases). Germline V gene sequence: CDR1 SGHRS, CDR2 YFSETQ. Trimming shortened V by 0 bases and J by 4 bases, and 11 bases separated the two germline ends. The CDR3 spans 14 residues. CDR3 in DNA: TGCGCCAGCAGCTTGGACAGGGTTGGATACGAGCAGTACTTC. It encodes CASSLDRVGYEQYF. Drawing the rest from reference TRBV5-1 and TRBJ2-7, the complete variable domain is KAGVTQTPRYLIKTRGQQVTLSCSPISGHRSVSWYQQTPGQGLQFLFEYFSETQRNKGNFPGRFSGRQFSNSRSEMNVSTLELGDSALYLCASSLDRVGYEQYFGPGTRLTVT.

The V gene is TRBV21-1, the J gene TRBJ2-1; TRBD2, the D gene given by the table, was not confirmed from the DNA. TRBV21-1 is given as a pseudogene. The CDR3 is 22 residues long. CDR3 sequence: CASSIRTSGGAAMSNGRNEQFF. The CDR3 bases are TGTGCCAGCAGCATTAGGACTAGCGGGGGGGCCGCAATGAGCAACGGAAGAAATGAGCAGTTCTTC.

V is TRBV11-2 and J is TRBJ1-1; no definite D call. Trimming cost V 6 bases and J 3 bases, with 5 bases left between them. CDR3 length: 11 residues. The germline V gene has CDR1 SGHAT and CDR2 FQNNGV. CDR3: CASSIYTEAFF. CDR3 coding DNA: TGTGCCAGCAGTATTTACACTGAAGCTTTCTTT.

This clone was detected only once. The chain has TRBV5-5 and TRBJ2-7; 9 bases map to TRBD1. Germline V CDR1 and CDR2: SGHKS, YYEKEE (reference sequence). V was pared by 4 bases and J by 5 bases, with 13 bases of the junction left unmatched. CDR3 size: 16 residues. The CDR3 is CASSPQAGQGAHEQYF. The CDR3 DNA is TGTGCCAGCAGCCCTCAAGCGGGACAGGGAGCGCACGAGCAGTACTTC. The variable domain in full, completed from reference TRBV5-5 and TRBJ2-7, reads DAGVTQSPTHLIKTRGQQVTLRCSPISGHKSVSWYQQVLGQGPQFIFQYYEKEERGRGNFPDRFSARQFPNYSSELNVNALLLGDSALYLCASSPQAGQGAHEQYFGPGTRLTVT.

As regards this clone: Relative to the germline gene, one junction end is altered; a read error may explain this. The genes are TRBV6-1 and TRBJ1-1; TRBD1 aligns across 7 bases. CDR3 length: 13 residues. Looked up from germline, CDR1 is MNHNS and CDR2 is SASEGT. CDR3 residues: CASSEVFGQDCVF. In nucleotides, the CDR3 is TGTGCCAGCAGTGAAGTGTTCGGACAGGACTGTGTCTTT.

The CDR3 sequence is CASRDRGGYTF. In DNA form, the CDR3 reads TGTGCCAGCAGGGACAGGGGTGGCTACACCTTC. The J gene is TRBJ1-2, the V gene TRBV6-5, with TRBD1 matching 9 bases. The CDR3 contains 11 residues. With 6 bases clipped from V and 7 bases from J, the junction kept 0 bases outside the gene matches. Germline loops: CDR1 MNHEY, CDR2 SVGAGI.

This clone turned up a few times. This rearrangement joins TRBV2 to TRBJ2-3; the D gene is possibly TRBD2 (6 bases). CDR3 size: 13 residues. Germline V gives CDR1 SNHLY, CDR2 FYNNEI. Trimming left V 10 bases short and J 6 bases short, with 17 bases between. This CDR3 is CATMTSEGDTQYF. CDR3 in DNA: TGTGCCACCATGACTAGTGAGGGCGATACGCAGTATTTT.

The genes are TRBV19 and TRBJ2-1, with 8 nucleotides matching TRBD2. This CDR3 region has 17 residues. V lost 3 bases and J lost 6; bases outside the gene matches: 13. Germline lookup yields CDR1 LNHDA and CDR2 SQIVND (reference sequence). The CDR3 here is CASSMRVGVGRGNEQFF. Here the CDR3 DNA reads TGTGCCAGTAGTATGCGGGTTGGCGTCGGGAGGGGCAATGAGCAGTTCTTC.

The chain employs TRBV10-3 and TRBJ1-5; 9 bases are shared with TRBD1. Trimming took 3 bases from V and 7 from J; bases not matched to a gene: 10. The V gene's germline CDR1 is ENHRY and CDR2 SYGVKD. This CDR3 comprises 16 residues. CDR3: CAISEPGQGSGQPQHF. The CDR3 coding sequence is TGTGCCATCAGTGAACCGGGACAGGGATCAGGGCAGCCCCAGCATTTT.

This clone came up once. This chain uses TRBV7-9 with TRBJ2-1; no definite D call. Per germline, CDR1 SEHNR and CDR2 FQNEAQ (reference sequence). V was cut by 3 bases and J by 5 bases, with 11 bases left in between. The CDR3 runs 14 residues. The CDR3 DNA sequence: TGTGCCAGCAGCTTGACCGACCGGGACAATGAGCAGTTCTTC. This codes for CASSLTDRDNEQFF.

V gene TRBV3-1 (or the pseudogene TRBV3-2) combines with J gene TRBJ2-4; D is unclear. The CDR3 is 12 amino acids. The germline V and J ends were trimmed by 1 base and 12 bases, with 10 bases remaining between them. Germline loops: CDR1 LGHDT, CDR2 YNNKEL (reference sequence). The CDR3 nucleotides are TGTGCCAGCAGCCAAGTGTCCGGAGATCAGTACTTC. Protein product: CASSQVSGDQYF.

This sequence joins TRBV2 and TRBJ1-2; 7 bases align to TRBD1. V lost 11 bases, J lost 4 bases, and 16 bases stayed unmatched. The CDR3 contains 15 residues. Germline values: CDR1 SNHLY, CDR2 FYNNEI. CDR3 in DNA: TGTGCCGGTACCCGGGGTCCCGGGACAGCCTATGGCTACACCTTC. It is translated as CAGTRGPGTAYGYTF. The whole variable domain, filled in from reference TRBV2 and TRBJ1-2, reads EPEVTQTPSHQVTQMGQEVILRCVPISNHLYFYWYRQILGQKVEFLVSFYNNEISEKSEIFDDQFSVERPDGSNFTLKIRSTKLEDSAMYFCAGTRGPGTAYGYTFGSGTRLTVV.

The CDR3 here is CASGPGGPYEQYF. CDR3 coding DNA: TGTGCTAGTGGCCCGGGAGGCCCCTACGAGCAGTACTTC. The chain links TRBV12-5 to TRBJ2-7; TRBD2 agrees at 7 bases. This CDR3 contains 13 residues. Germline V lookup: CDR1 LGHNT, CDR2 FRNRAP. The junction had 4 bases not matched to a gene; V was cut back by 6 bases and J by 2 bases.

The chain links TRBV6-2 or TRBV6-3 to TRBJ1-2; 12 nucleotides match TRBD1. Germline V CDR1 and CDR2: MNHEY, SVGEGT. This CDR3 region has 16 residues. Trimming took 2 bases from V and 5 from J; bases not matched to a gene: 6. The CDR3 nucleotides read TGTGCCAGCAGTTACCCGGGACAGGGGGCGTCATATGGCTACACCTTC. As protein: CASSYPGQGASYGYTF.

The V gene is TRBV10-1, the J gene TRBJ1-1; TRBD1 matches 8 bases. The CDR3 has 14 residues. Germline lookup yields CDR1 WNHNN and CDR2 SYGVQD (reference sequence). Trimming at V came to 6 bases and at J to 4 bases, leaving 7 bases not matched to a gene. The CDR3 coding sequence is TGCGCCAGCAGCGAGAACAGGGGGGGCACTGAAGCTTTCTTT. Protein product: CASSENRGGTEAFF.

This chain's CDR3 is CASSPTGRRDTQYF. The CDR3 nucleotides read TGTGCCAGCAGCCCCACGGGTAGAAGAGATACGCAGTATTTT. V gene TRBV3-1 (or the pseudogene TRBV3-2) combines with J gene TRBJ2-3, with no clear D. V lost 4 bases to trimming and J lost 5 bases, with 13 bases between them. Germline V gives CDR1 LGHDT, CDR2 YNNKEL (reference sequence). The length of the CDR3 is 14 residues.

The chain employs TRBV5-1 and TRBJ2-2, with 12 bases aligning to TRBD1. The germline gives CDR1 SGHRS, CDR2 YFSETQ. The CDR3 length is 14 residues. The V and J ends lost 7 bases and 7 bases, in that order; junction bases with no gene match: 5. CDR3 in amino acids: CASGGTGGLGELFF. The CDR3 region has the DNA TGCGCCAGCGGTGGGACAGGGGGCCTCGGGGAGCTGTTTTTT.